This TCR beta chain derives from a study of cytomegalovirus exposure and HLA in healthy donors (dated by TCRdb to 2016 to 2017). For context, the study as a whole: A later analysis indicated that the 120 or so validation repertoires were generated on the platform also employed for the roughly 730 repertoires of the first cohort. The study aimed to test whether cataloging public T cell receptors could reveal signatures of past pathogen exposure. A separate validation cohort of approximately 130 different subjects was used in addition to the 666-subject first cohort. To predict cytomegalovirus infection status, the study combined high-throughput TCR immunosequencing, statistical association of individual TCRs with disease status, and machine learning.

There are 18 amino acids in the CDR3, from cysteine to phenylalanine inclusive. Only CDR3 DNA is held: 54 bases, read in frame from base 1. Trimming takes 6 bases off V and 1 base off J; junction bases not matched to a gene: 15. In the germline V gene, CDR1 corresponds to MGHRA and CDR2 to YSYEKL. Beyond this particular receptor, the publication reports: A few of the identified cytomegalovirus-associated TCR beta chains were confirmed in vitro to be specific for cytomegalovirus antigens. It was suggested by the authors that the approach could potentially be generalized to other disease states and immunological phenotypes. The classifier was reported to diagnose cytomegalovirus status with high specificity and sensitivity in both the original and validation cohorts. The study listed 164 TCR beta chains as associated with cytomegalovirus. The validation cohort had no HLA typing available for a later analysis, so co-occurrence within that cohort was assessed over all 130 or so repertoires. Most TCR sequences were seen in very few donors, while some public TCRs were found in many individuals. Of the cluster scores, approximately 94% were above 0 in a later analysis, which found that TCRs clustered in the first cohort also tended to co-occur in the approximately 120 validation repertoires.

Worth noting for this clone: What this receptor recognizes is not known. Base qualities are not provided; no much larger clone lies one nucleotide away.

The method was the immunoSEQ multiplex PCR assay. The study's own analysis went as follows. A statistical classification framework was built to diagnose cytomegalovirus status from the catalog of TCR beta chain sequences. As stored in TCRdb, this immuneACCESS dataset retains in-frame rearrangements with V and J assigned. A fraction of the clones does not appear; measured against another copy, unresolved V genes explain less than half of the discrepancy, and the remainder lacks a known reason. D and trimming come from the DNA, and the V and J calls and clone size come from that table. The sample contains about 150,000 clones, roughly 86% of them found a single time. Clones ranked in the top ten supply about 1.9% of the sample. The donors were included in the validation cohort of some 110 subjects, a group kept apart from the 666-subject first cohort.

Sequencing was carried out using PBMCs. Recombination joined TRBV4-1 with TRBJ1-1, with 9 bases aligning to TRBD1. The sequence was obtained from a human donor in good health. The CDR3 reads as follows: CASRTQGARARENTEAFF. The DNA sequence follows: TGCGCCAGCAGGACACAGGGGGCGCGGGCTCGAGAGAACACTGAAGCTTTCTTT.